The sequence of this T cell receptor beta chain was determined in a study of T cells after yellow fever vaccination. Study information: Preparation of the low-cell-number fractions used SMART-Seq v4 Ultra Low Input.

Germline CDR1 reads SGHTA; CDR2 reads FQGNSA. There are 14 residues in the CDR3. Trimming removed 3 bases at V and 5 bases at J, with 11 bases between. This clonotype was detected a few times. TCRdb ran MiXCR on the 5' RACE reads and lists one entry per CDR3 protein. This table has 450,000 to 600,000 distinct CDR3 sequences, around an eighth appearing once. The V call is TRBV7-2, the J call TRBJ2-1, with D possibly being TRBD2 (6 bases). The clonotype comes from a young man who received the YFV17D yellow fever vaccine. Specimen: PBMCs, collected on the day of the yellow fever booster vaccination. The CDR3 DNA sequence: TGTGCCAGCAGCTTGCCCGCGGGGAACAATGAGCAGTTCTTC. This sequence encodes CASSLPAGNNEQFF.